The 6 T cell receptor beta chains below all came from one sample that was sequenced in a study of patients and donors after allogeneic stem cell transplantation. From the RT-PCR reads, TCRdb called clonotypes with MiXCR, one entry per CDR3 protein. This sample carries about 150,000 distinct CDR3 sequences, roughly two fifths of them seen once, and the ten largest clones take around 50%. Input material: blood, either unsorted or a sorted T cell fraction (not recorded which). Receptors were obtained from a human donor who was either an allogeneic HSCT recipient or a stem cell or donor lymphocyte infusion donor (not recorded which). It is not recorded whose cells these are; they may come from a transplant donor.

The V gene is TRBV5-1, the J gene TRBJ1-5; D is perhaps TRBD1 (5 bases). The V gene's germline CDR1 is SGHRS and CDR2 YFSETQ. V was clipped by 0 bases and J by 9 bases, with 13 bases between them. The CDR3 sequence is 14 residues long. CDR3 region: CASSLDDDQGPQHF. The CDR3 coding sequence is TGCGCCAGCAGCTTGGATGATGACCAGGGGCCCCAGCATTTT. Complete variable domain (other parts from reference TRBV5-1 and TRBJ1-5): KAGVTQTPRYLIKTRGQQVTLSCSPISGHRSVSWYQQTPGQGLQFLFEYFSETQRNKGNFPGRFSGRQFSNSRSEMNVSTLELGDSALYLCASSLDDDQGPQHFGDGTRLSIL.

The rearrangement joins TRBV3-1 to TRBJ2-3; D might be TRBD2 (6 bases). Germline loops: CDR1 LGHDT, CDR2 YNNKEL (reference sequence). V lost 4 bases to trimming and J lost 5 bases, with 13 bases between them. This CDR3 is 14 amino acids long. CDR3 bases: TGTGCCAGCAGCCGAGGCGGGGCGGGAGATACGCAGTATTTT. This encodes CASSRGGAGDTQYF.

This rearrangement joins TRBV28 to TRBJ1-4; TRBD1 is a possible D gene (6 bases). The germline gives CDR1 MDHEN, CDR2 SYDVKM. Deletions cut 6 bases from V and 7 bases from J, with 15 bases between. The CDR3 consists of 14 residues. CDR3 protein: CASRKSFRGEKLFF. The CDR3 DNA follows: TGTGCCAGCAGGAAATCATTCAGGGGTGAAAAACTGTTTTTT.

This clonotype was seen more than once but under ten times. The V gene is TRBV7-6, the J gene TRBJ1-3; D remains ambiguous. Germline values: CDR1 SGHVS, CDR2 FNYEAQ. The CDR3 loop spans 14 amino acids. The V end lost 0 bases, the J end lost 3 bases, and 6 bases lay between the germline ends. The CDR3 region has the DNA TGTGCCAGCAGCTTAGCTATGGTTGGAAACACCATATATTTT. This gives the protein CASSLAMVGNTIYF. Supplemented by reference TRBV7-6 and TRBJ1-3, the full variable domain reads GAGVSQSPRYKVTKRGQDVALRCDPISGHVSLYWYRQALGQGPEFLTYFNYEAQQDKSGLPNDRFSAERPEGSISTLTIQRTEQRDSAMYRCASSLAMVGNTIYFGEGSWLTVV.

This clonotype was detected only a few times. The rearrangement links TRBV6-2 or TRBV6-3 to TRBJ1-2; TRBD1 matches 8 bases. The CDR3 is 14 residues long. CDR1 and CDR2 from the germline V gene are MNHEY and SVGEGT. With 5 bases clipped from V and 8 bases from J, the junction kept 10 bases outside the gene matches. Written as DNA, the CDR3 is TGTGCCAGCAGTCATCCGGACAGGGCAGGAGGCTACACCTTC. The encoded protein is CASSHPDRAGGYTF.

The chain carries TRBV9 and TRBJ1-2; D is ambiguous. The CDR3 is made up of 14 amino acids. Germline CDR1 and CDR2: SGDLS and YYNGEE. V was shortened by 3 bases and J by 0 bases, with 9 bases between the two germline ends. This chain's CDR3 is CASSEIGSNYGYTF. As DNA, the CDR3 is TGTGCCAGCAGCGAAATAGGTTCTAACTATGGCTACACCTTC.